The entry below describes one TCR beta chain. This specimen belongs to a study of CD8+ T cells in alopecia areata. For the study at large: Treated individuals took tofacitinib by mouth, 5 to 10 mg twice daily.

V lost 8 bases, J lost 6 bases, and 10 bases stayed unmatched. This CDR3 contains 13 residues. CDR1 is GTSNPN and CDR2 is SVGIG in the germline V gene (reference sequence). Treatment of the sample: oral pan-JAK inhibitor, 5-10 mg twice daily. Sorting of PBMCs yielded the CD4+ and CD8+ T cells. Extraction and reverse transcription of RNA yielded cDNA as the sequencing template. TCRdb keeps only in-frame clones here, not all; method: immunoSEQ multiplex PCR. This table holds fewer than 350,000 clones, about 62% found once. This sequence joins TRBV30 and TRBJ2-4; 7 bases are a match to TRBD1. The receptor was isolated from a human donor with alopecia areata. This specimen consisted of CD4+ T cells sorted from blood, obtained at week 24, from a patient treated with tofacitinib. CDR3 sequence reads: CAPRRRGRNIQYF. In DNA form, the CDR3 reads TGTGCCCCTAGGCGCAGGGGGAGAAACATTCAGTACTTC.